This T cell receptor beta chain originates from a study of early T cells in non-severe SARS-CoV-2 infection. Study-level information: Sequenced bulk RNA came from whole blood that was unsorted, and chains were unpaired.

Attachment of unique molecular identifiers to individual cDNA molecules was performed. TCRdb itself ran the 5' RACE reads through MiXCR, one entry per CDR3 protein. The sample has about 64,000 distinct CDR3 sequences; 20% are singletons. The CDR3 totals 12 residues. Germline V gene sequence: CDR1 ENHRY, CDR2 SYGVKD. Trimming removed 6 bases at V and 1 base at J, with 6 bases between. To note about this clonotype: The target antigen is unknown.

Study-level results: Lookups in VDJdb leaned toward anti-spike CD8 responses and missed private and CD4 specificities.

Sequenced here: whole blood, sampled at baseline. The receptor's source is an adult who was a healthcare worker with PCR-confirmed SARS-CoV-2 infection or an uninfected control (not recorded which). V usage is TRBV10-3 and J usage is TRBJ2-5; D may be TRBD2 (6 bases). CDR3 region: CAISGGQETQYF. The CDR3 DNA is TGTGCCATCAGCGGGGGCCAAGAGACCCAGTACTTC.